Presented here are 27 T cell receptor beta chains from one specimen sequenced in a study of cytomegalovirus exposure and HLA in healthy donors. Sequencing used immunoSEQ multiplex PCR; TCRdb keeps in-frame clones, though not all of them. The sample has approximately 200,000 clones; just over 85% are singletons. Sequencing was done on a sample of PBMCs. The origin of the receptors is a woman in her late teens or twenties in good health and CMV-seronegative.

The chain couples TRBV19 to TRBJ1-1; no definite D call. Germline V gives CDR1 LNHDA, CDR2 SQIVND (reference sequence). V lost 3 bases, J lost 5 bases, and 10 bases lay in between. The CDR3 spans 13 residues. The chain's CDR3 is CASSIGERTEAFF. DNA of the CDR3: TGTGCCAGTAGTATTGGAGAGAGGACTGAAGCTTTCTTT.

V and J are TRBV18 and TRBJ2-2; TRBD2 matches 7 bases. CDR3 size: 17 residues. The V segment lost 2 bases and the J segment 3 bases; nucleotides outside the gene matches: 9. Germline assignment: CDR1 KGHSH and CDR2 LQKENI. CDR3 nucleotides: TGTGCCAGCTCACCAGCGAAAGCGGGACTCGACACCGGGGAGCTGTTTTTT. It translates to CASSPAKAGLDTGELFF.

This chain connects TRBV6-6 to TRBJ2-1, with 8 positions matching TRBD1. V was clipped by 5 bases and J by 6 bases; unmatched bases: 6. The germline V gene has CDR1 MNHNY and CDR2 SVGAGI (reference sequence). CDR3 length: 14 residues. The chain's CDR3 is CASSRGDRGNEQFF. CDR3 in DNA: TGTGCCAGCAGTCGAGGCGACAGGGGCAATGAGCAGTTCTTC.

The chain is built from TRBV30 and TRBJ2-3; D perhaps matches TRBD2 (6 bases). CDR1 is GTSNPN and CDR2 is SVGIG in the germline V gene (reference sequence). V lost 0 bases to trimming and J lost 5 bases, with 15 bases between them. The CDR3 has 15 residues. CDR3 nucleotide sequence: TGTGCCTGGAGTGTGAAGGGGCGGGGTGTAGATACGCAGTATTTT. Its protein is CAWSVKGRGVDTQYF.

This chain joins TRBV14 and TRBJ1-2, with D unresolved. CDR1 and CDR2 (germline): SGHDN, FVKESK. Between the trimmed V and J ends, which lost 3 bases and 2 bases, there was a span of 7 bases. The CDR3 consists of 13 residues. The CDR3 bases are TGTGCCAGCAGCCAGACCGGGAACTATGGCTACACCTTC. It encodes CASSQTGNYGYTF.

The gene calls are TRBV5-1 and TRBJ2-7, with D unclear. The length of the CDR3 is 14 residues. V was cut by 0 bases and J by 0 bases, with 7 bases left in between. Germline CDR1 reads SGHRS; CDR2 reads YFSETQ. The CDR3 loop reads CASSLDLYSYEQYF. The CDR3 DNA reads TGCGCCAGCAGCTTGGACCTCTACTCCTACGAGCAGTACTTC.

The chain couples TRBV27 to TRBJ1-1; D gene uncertain. The CDR3 covers 15 residues. CDR1 and CDR2 from the germline V gene are MNHEY and SMNVEV (reference sequence). The V gene lost 8 bases and the J gene lost 0 bases, with 16 bases spanning the gap. The CDR3 DNA sequence: TGTGCCAGCTCCGTTTCGGGGATGGTGAACACTGAAGCTTTCTTT. The encoded protein is CASSVSGMVNTEAFF.

The V gene is TRBV5-6, the J gene TRBJ2-5; 7 positions agree with TRBD1. Germline CDR1 and CDR2: SGHDT and YYEEEE. The CDR3 is 14 residues long. V was clipped by 0 bases and J by 5 bases; unmatched bases: 4. The DNA of the CDR3 is TGTGCCAGCAGCTTGGGACGACAGGGTGAGACCCAGTACTTC. Protein product: CASSLGRQGETQYF.

This clone was recorded only once. V and J are TRBV6-6 and TRBJ2-7; D call uncertain. The CDR3 loop spans 13 amino acids. The germline V gene has CDR1 MNHNY and CDR2 SVGAGI (reference sequence). The V and J ends lost 2 bases and 3 bases respectively, with 8 bases between them. CDR3 sequence (DNA): TGTGCCAGCAGTTACGTCACTGACTACGAGCAGTACTTC. The encoded protein is CASSYVTDYEQYF.

This rearrangement joins TRBV21-1 to TRBJ1-5; whether TRBD1, the table's D call, matches the DNA was not checked. TRBV21-1 is an annotated pseudogene. The CDR3 loop spans 15 amino acids. The CDR3 nucleotides are TGTGCCAGCAGCTTAGGGGGTTATAGCAATCAGCCCCAGCATTTT. Protein product: CASSLGGYSNQPQHF.

This chain connects TRBV5-4 to TRBJ1-1; TRBD1 might be the D (6 bases). The CDR3 sequence is 15 residues long. Trimming removed 7 bases at V and 6 bases at J, with 22 bases between. Germline CDR1 and CDR2: SGHNT and YYREEE (reference sequence). The CDR3 spells CASGGIQGIVAEAFF. In DNA form, the CDR3 reads TGTGCCAGCGGGGGAATACAGGGAATCGTCGCTGAAGCTTTCTTT.

The V and J genes are TRBV5-6 and TRBJ2-7, with D unclear. The germline V gene encodes CDR1 SGHDT and CDR2 YYEEEE. The V end was cut by 4 bases, the J end by 6 bases, with 17 bases between. CDR3 length: 14 amino acids. CDR3 in DNA: TGTGCCAGCAGCGTAGCCCGGTCGGCGACCGAGCAGTACTTC. This encodes CASSVARSATEQYF.

In this sample, this clone turned up once. The chain combines TRBV28 with TRBJ1-2, with 12 bases fitting TRBD1. The CDR3 is 15 amino acids. Germline CDR1 and CDR2: MDHEN and SYDVKM. Germline trimming cut 6 bases from V and 4 bases from J; bases unmatched to any gene: 6. In DNA, the CDR3 is TGTGCCAGCAGCCTCCGGGACAGGGGGCTCTATGGCTACACCTTC. This encodes CASSLRDRGLYGYTF.

The V call is TRBV7-2, the J call TRBJ2-7, with 13 bases that match TRBD2. The junction had 7 bases not matched to a gene; V was cut back by 1 base and J by 7 bases. From germline, CDR1 is SGHTA and CDR2 FQGNSA. The CDR3 sequence is 16 residues long. In DNA form, the CDR3 reads TGTGCCAGCAGCTTAGGAGGACTAGCGGGAGTGGAGGAGCAGTACTTC. Amino acid sequence: CASSLGGLAGVEEQYF.

The chain carries TRBV9 and TRBJ2-1; a weak D match, TRBD2 (6 bases). Germline loops: CDR1 SGDLS, CDR2 YYNGEE. The CDR3 is 14 residues long. V dropped 0 bases and J dropped 9 bases, with 13 bases sitting between them. The CDR3 loop is CASSVGSGVPEQFF. CDR3 sequence (DNA): TGTGCCAGCAGCGTAGGGTCGGGAGTCCCTGAGCAGTTCTTC.

The chain carries TRBV27 and TRBJ2-1; TRBD1 is a possible D gene (6 bases). Germline V gives CDR1 MNHEY, CDR2 SMNVEV (reference sequence). The CDR3 spans 14 residues. The V end was cut by 2 bases, the J end by 8 bases, with 13 bases between. The CDR3 DNA reads as TGTGCCAGCAGTTTAGCGAGACAGGAAGATGAGCAGTTCTTC. Amino acids: CASSLARQEDEQFF.

This clone was observed once. The chain recombines TRBV29-1 with TRBJ2-1; D may be TRBD2 (6 bases). Trimming stripped 3 bases from V and 12 bases from J, with 21 bases between. The CDR3 extends over 14 amino acids. Germline-derived CDR1 and CDR2 are SQVTM and ANQGSEA. The CDR3 protein is CSVEGGLPRGGQFF. The DNA of the CDR3 is TGCAGCGTTGAGGGGGGACTGCCTAGGGGTGGGCAGTTCTTC.

V is TRBV7-2 and J is TRBJ2-7; unclear D gene. The length of the CDR3 is 12 residues. Per the germline V gene, CDR1 is SGHTA and CDR2 is FQGNSA. V was shortened by 1 base and J by 3 bases, with 4 bases between the two germline ends. The CDR3 DNA is TGTGCCAGCAGCTTAGTCGGCTACGAGCAGTACTTC. The encoded protein is CASSLVGYEQYF.

The chain employs TRBV6-1 and TRBJ1-1; 8 positions match TRBD1. This CDR3 has 16 amino acids. CDR1 is MNHNS and CDR2 is SASEGT in the germline V gene. The V segment lost 3 bases and the J segment 1 base; nucleotides outside the gene matches: 7. The CDR3 DNA is TGTGCCAGCAGTGATGCTCAGGGGGCTTGGAACACTGAAGCTTTCTTT. It specifies CASSDAQGAWNTEAFF.

This clone was seen once. The CDR3 here is CASSPGLAGGPYEQYF. The CDR3 DNA reads as TGTGCCAGTAGCCCGGGACTAGCGGGAGGGCCGTACGAGCAGTACTTC. The chain links TRBV19 to TRBJ2-7, with 16 bases identical to TRBD2. V trimming: 6 bases; J trimming: 4 bases; junction bases outside the gene matches: 6. The CDR3 runs to 16 residues. CDR1 and CDR2 (germline): LNHDA, SQIVND (reference sequence).

The chain uses TRBV7-9 and TRBJ2-1, with 10 positions matching TRBD2. CDR3 length: 15 residues. Germline-derived CDR1 and CDR2 are SEHNR and FQNEAQ (reference sequence). V trimming: 2 bases; J trimming: 5 bases; junction bases outside the gene matches: 3. CDR3 loop: CASSLTGTSDNEQFF. The CDR3 region has the DNA TGTGCCAGCAGCTTAACCGGGACTAGCGACAATGAGCAGTTCTTC.

In this sample, this clone turned up a few times. V gene TRBV29-1 combines with J gene TRBJ1-2; 8 bases line up with TRBD1. The V segment lost 3 bases and the J segment 8 bases; nucleotides outside the gene matches: 8. In germline, CDR1 is SQVTM, CDR2 ANQGSEA. The CDR3 is 13 amino acids. CDR3 sequence (DNA): TGCAGCGTTGATGCCAGGGGGCGCATCGGCTACACCTTC. Its protein product is CSVDARGRIGYTF. Supplemented by reference TRBV29-1 and TRBJ1-2, the full variable domain reads SAVISQKPSRDICQRGTSLTIQCQVDSQVTMMFWYRQQPGQSLTLIATANQGSEATYESGFVIDKFPISRPNLTFSTLTVSNMSPEDSSIYLCSVDARGRIGYTFGSGTRLTVV.

CDR3 amino acids: CATQGAYTEAFF. CDR3 coding DNA: TGTGCCACACAGGGGGCGTACACTGAAGCTTTCTTT. The chain combines TRBV10-3 with TRBJ1-1; the match to TRBD1 covers 9 bases. Germline V gene sequence: CDR1 ENHRY, CDR2 SYGVKD. The V gene end was trimmed by 10 bases and the J gene end by 3 bases; junction bases not matched to a gene: 3. CDR3 length equals 12 residues.

The V gene is TRBV7-9, the J gene TRBJ2-5; D may be TRBD1 (6 bases). V dropped 3 bases and J dropped 5 bases, with 16 bases sitting between them. The CDR3 has 15 residues. The germline gives CDR1 SEHNR, CDR2 FQNEAQ (reference sequence). The CDR3 sequence is CASSFSVQGGETQYF. Here the CDR3 DNA reads TGTGCCAGCAGCTTTTCGGTACAGGGTGGGGAGACCCAGTACTTC. The variable domain in full, completed from reference TRBV7-9 and TRBJ2-5, reads DTGVSQNPRHKITKRGQNVTFRCDPISEHNRLYWYRQTLGQGPEFLTYFQNEAQLEKSRLLSDRFSAERPKGSFSTLEIQRTEQGDSAMYLCASSFSVQGGETQYFGPGTRLLVL.

CDR3 nucleotides: TGTGCCAGCAGTTTATCGAGGAGTAATGGCTACACCTTC. This codes for CASSLSRSNGYTF. This chain uses TRBV27 with TRBJ1-2; no definite D call. CDR1 is MNHEY and CDR2 is SMNVEV in the germline V gene (reference sequence). V was clipped by 0 bases and J by 6 bases, with 8 bases between them. The CDR3 covers 13 residues.

The chain employs TRBV19 and TRBJ1-1; D call uncertain. Germline loops: CDR1 LNHDA, CDR2 SQIVND (reference sequence). This CDR3 contains 13 residues. V shed 3 bases and J shed 13 bases, with 18 bases lying between them. CDR3 nucleotide sequence: TGTGCCAGTAGTATGCCGGGAACCTCTCAACTTTTCTTT. It encodes CASSMPGTSQLFF. Combining the CDR3 with reference TRBV19 and TRBJ1-1 gives the whole variable domain DGGITQSPKYLFRKEGQNVTLSCEQNLNHDAMYWYRQDPGQGLRLIYYSQIVNDFQKGDIAEGYSVSREKKESFPLTVTSAQKNPTAFYLCASSMPGTSQLFFGQGTRLTVV.

In this sample, this clone turned up once. The chain is built from TRBV7-9 and TRBJ2-7; TRBD2 is a possible D gene (5 bases). This CDR3 spans 16 amino acids. Trimming stripped 1 base from V and 0 bases from J, with 13 bases between. In germline, CDR1 is SEHNR, CDR2 FQNEAQ (reference sequence). CDR3 sequence: CASSLDEDGISYEQYF. In nucleotides, the CDR3 is TGTGCCAGCAGCTTAGACGAGGACGGGATCTCCTACGAGCAGTACTTC.